The T cell receptor (beta chain) described here comes from a study of cytomegalovirus exposure and HLA in healthy donors. Broader study findings: 164 TCR beta chains were listed as cytomegalovirus-associated. Cytomegalovirus status, reportedly, was diagnosed with high specificity and sensitivity by the classifier. Confirmation in vitro established that a few CMV-associated chains were specific for CMV antigens.

Generated by immunoSEQ multiplex PCR, the TCRdb table keeps only in-frame clones and is missing some. The repertoire holds 220,000 or so clones, with over 65% as singletons. The donors were part of the approximately 130-subject validation cohort, which stood apart from the approximately 670-subject first cohort. On this clone itself: Its antigen is not identified.

This TCR derives from a woman between 18 and 29 years old in good health and CMV-seronegative. The specimen was PBMCs.

The CDR3 loop is CASSRFAGTEPKGTLHF. CDR3 DNA sequence: TGTGCCAGCAGCCGATTCGCCGGGACGGAGCCTAAAGGGACCCTCCACTTT. J is TRBJ1-6 and V is TRBV4-2; D possibly corresponds to TRBD1 (5 bases). V was cut by 4 bases and J by 14 bases, with 27 bases left in between. Germline CDR1 LGHNA, CDR2 YNFKEQ. This CDR3 contains 17 residues.